Each of the 24 T cell receptor beta chains below was sequenced from the same sample in a study of T cell responses to AZD1222 COVID-19 vaccine. The protocol was immunoSEQ multiplex PCR, while the TCRdb copy is restricted to in-frame clones and leaves out a portion. The sample contains around 140,000 clones, roughly nine tenths of which appear only once. This specimen consisted of peripheral blood, obtained on day 0 of AZD1222 vaccination. These receptors all stem from an adult in good health.

The rearrangement joins TRBV11-2 to TRBJ2-3, with D maybe TRBD2 (5 bases). The ends were cut back, 0 bases at V and 6 bases at J, with 19 bases in the middle. Looked up from germline, CDR1 is SGHAT and CDR2 is FQNNGV. The CDR3 is made up of 17 amino acids. The DNA of the CDR3 is TGTGCCAGCAGCTTAGATGTTGAGACTACGGATTTTGATACGCAGTATTTT. Translation: CASSLDVETTDFDTQYF.

In its sample, this clone was seen once. The chain recombines TRBV21-1 with TRBJ1-2. TRBV21-1 is given as a pseudogene. This CDR3 has 16 amino acids. The chain's CDR3 is CASSTLGLGMCYGYTF. CDR3 DNA sequence: TGTGCCAGCAGCACATTGGGACTCGGGATGTGCTATGGCTACACCTTC.

In its sample, this clone was seen once. This chain uses TRBV13 with TRBJ1-6; D uncertain. V gave up 0 bases and J gave up 0 bases, with 9 bases separating them. CDR1 PRHDT and CDR2 FYEKMQ come from the germline V gene (reference sequence). The CDR3 extends over 17 amino acids. Written as DNA, the CDR3 is TGTGCCAGCAGCTTAGGAGAGCGAAGCTCCTATAATTCACCCCTCCACTTT. Translating it yields CASSLGERSSYNSPLHF.

The V gene is TRBV27, the J gene TRBJ2-1; 11 bases line up with TRBD2. This CDR3 is 15 amino acids long. The V gene end was trimmed by 7 bases and the J gene end by 7 bases; junction bases not matched to a gene: 9. Germline V gives CDR1 MNHEY, CDR2 SMNVEV (reference sequence). The CDR3 coding sequence is TGTGCCAGCACCCGACTGACTAGCGGGGTTAATGAGCAGTTCTTC. Translation: CASTRLTSGVNEQFF.

The gene calls are TRBV28 and TRBJ1-5; D unresolved. Germline assignment: CDR1 MDHEN and CDR2 SYDVKM. The CDR3 is made up of 15 amino acids. Trimming cost V 6 bases and J 1 base, with 13 bases left between them. DNA for the CDR3: TGTGCCAGCAGATGGGAGGAATCAAGCAATCAGCCCCAGCATTTT. Its translation: CASRWEESSNQPQHF.

The genes are TRBV5-1 and TRBJ2-1, with D uncertain. V was pared by 0 bases and J by 15 bases, with 13 bases between. The V gene's germline CDR1 is SGHRS and CDR2 YFSETQ. This CDR3 comprises 12 residues. CDR3 nucleotides: TGCGCCAGCAGCTTGGTTACGGCTGAAAGGTTCTTC. This encodes CASSLVTAERFF.

The DNA of the CDR3 is TGTGCCAGCAGACACACCTTAGCGGGAGGCATAGATACGCAGTATTTT. It yields the protein CASRHTLAGGIDTQYF. The rearrangement uses TRBV5-4 and TRBJ2-3; 10 nucleotides agree with TRBD2. V shed 5 bases and J 5 bases; nucleotides not matched to a gene: 11. The CDR3 totals 16 residues. Germline-derived CDR1 and CDR2 are SGHNT and YYREEE (reference sequence).

This clone was detected once. The chain has TRBV5-5 and TRBJ2-7; no definite D call. The germline CDR1 and CDR2 sequences are SGHKS and YYEKEE (reference sequence). V lost 1 base and J 4 bases, leaving 12 bases between the germline ends. This CDR3 has 14 residues. For the CDR3, the DNA is TGTGCCAGCAGCTTGCGTAGTATCCATTACGAGCAGTACTTC. Protein sequence: CASSLRSIHYEQYF.

This clone has a handful of counts. The chain carries TRBV2 and TRBJ1-2, with a weak D call TRBD1 (5 bases). CDR3 length: 13 residues. Germline CDR1 reads SNHLY; CDR2 reads FYNNEI. V was pared by 3 bases and J by 6 bases, with 11 bases between. The CDR3: CASSDTGVNGYTF. The CDR3 coding sequence is TGTGCCAGCAGTGATACGGGGGTGAATGGCTACACCTTC.

This clone appeared once. This sequence joins TRBV30 and TRBJ1-3; D unresolved. The CDR3 is made up of 14 amino acids. Germline loops: CDR1 GTSNPN, CDR2 SVGIG (reference sequence). V was cut by 5 bases and J by 0 bases, with 11 bases left in between. The CDR3 protein is CAWGEGASGNTIYF. CDR3 nucleotides: TGTGCCTGGGGTGAGGGAGCCTCTGGAAACACCATATATTTT.

The gene calls are TRBV9 and TRBJ2-2; D remains ambiguous. The length of the CDR3 is 12 residues. Germline loops: CDR1 SGDLS, CDR2 YYNGEE. Trimming removed 3 bases at V and 2 bases at J, with 2 bases between. CDR3 sequence reads: CASSGNTGELFF. The CDR3 DNA is TGTGCCAGCAGCGGTAACACCGGGGAGCTGTTTTTT.

The count of this clone is one. This chain links TRBV27 with TRBJ1-2, with D unclear. The CDR3 has 14 residues. Germline CDR1 is MNHEY and CDR2 is SMNVEV (reference sequence). The V end lost 2 bases, the J end lost 7 bases, and 14 bases lay between the germline ends. The CDR3, as DNA: TGTGCCAGCAGTTTAAAATCTGGGTTTGGTGGCTACACCTTC. Amino acid sequence: CASSLKSGFGGYTF.

In the case of this clone: Other DNA sequences from this sample encode an identical CDR3 as well. The chain joins TRBV12-3 or TRBV12-4 to TRBJ2-2; D call uncertain. The CDR3 length is 11 residues. V gave up 6 bases and J gave up 5 bases, with 4 bases separating them. The DNA for the CDR3 is TGTGCCAGCAGCCGGACCGGGGAGCTGTTTTTT. This gives the protein CASSRTGELFF.

Concerning this clone: Mismatch with germline at one junction end may stem from a read error. The V and J genes are TRBV7-7 and TRBJ2-2; the match to TRBD1 covers 8 bases. CDR3 length: 17 amino acids. Germline values: CDR1 SSHAT, CDR2 FNYEAQ (reference sequence). Here the CDR3 reads CASSLVGAGGPTGELFF. The CDR3 DNA reads TGTGCTAGCAGCTTAGTGGGCGCAGGGGGCCCCACCGGGGAGCTGTTTTTT.

This chain links TRBV2 with TRBJ1-5; D perhaps matches TRBD1 (5 bases). Trimming cost V 10 bases and J 7 bases, with 11 bases left between them. The CDR3 runs 11 residues. Germline CDR1 is SNHLY and CDR2 is FYNNEI. The CDR3 here is CATGRGQPQHF. The DNA of the CDR3 is TGTGCCACCGGACGGGGCCAGCCCCAGCATTTT.

The chain carries TRBV15 and TRBJ1-6, with D maybe TRBD1 (5 bases). The CDR3 extends over 16 amino acids. V lost 0 bases to trimming and J lost 7 bases, with 13 bases between them. Germline V gene lookup returns CDR1 LNHNV and CDR2 YYDKDF (reference sequence). In nucleotides, the CDR3 is TGTGCCACCAGCAGAGACCGGGGCCAGCTGAATTCACCCCTCCACTTT. It translates to CATSRDRGQLNSPLHF.

This clone was observed a single time. The gene calls are TRBV2 and TRBJ1-1; D is uncertain. The CDR3 length is 14 residues. With 2 bases removed from V and 11 bases from J, the gap between germline ends came to 18 bases. Germline values: CDR1 SNHLY, CDR2 FYNNEI. The CDR3 sequence: CASSERGPVSSAFF. In nucleotides, the CDR3 is TGTGCCAGCAGTGAACGAGGGCCGGTATCTTCGGCTTTCTTT.

This chain connects TRBV5-1 to TRBJ2-7; D is perhaps TRBD2 (6 bases). Trimming pared 5 bases from V and 2 bases from J, leaving 14 bases between. Germline CDR1 and CDR2: SGHRS and YFSETQ. The CDR3 sequence is 14 residues long. The CDR3 DNA sequence: TGCGCCAGCAGTCAGGACCCGGGGGCCTACGAGCAGTACTTC. It specifies CASSQDPGAYEQYF. The full variable domain, in which reference TRBV5-1 and TRBJ2-7 provide the parts outside the CDR3, is KAGVTQTPRYLIKTRGQQVTLSCSPISGHRSVSWYQQTPGQGLQFLFEYFSETQRNKGNFPGRFSGRQFSNSRSEMNVSTLELGDSALYLCASSQDPGAYEQYFGPGTRLTVT.

This clone was recorded only once. The chain joins TRBV25-1 to TRBJ2-2; D is uncertain. The CDR3 spans 15 residues. Trimming cost V 2 bases and J 7 bases, with 14 bases left between them. Germline V gives CDR1 MGHDK, CDR2 SYGVNS. CDR3 nucleotide sequence: TGTGCCAGCAGTGAAGGGCATCAGACGGGCGGGGAGCTGTTTTTT. Translating it yields CASSEGHQTGGELFF.

The chain couples TRBV18 to TRBJ2-3, with no clear D. This CDR3 comprises 16 residues. Germline CDR1 KGHSH, CDR2 LQKENI. V was shortened by 1 base and J by 6 bases, with 17 bases between the two germline ends. The CDR3 reads CASSPRNSPFGDTQYF. The CDR3 bases are TGTGCCAGCTCACCACGAAACAGCCCTTTTGGGGATACGCAGTATTTT.

The chain employs TRBV13 and TRBJ2-1, with D unresolved. The CDR3 sequence is 11 residues long. Germline CDR1 reads PRHDT; CDR2 reads FYEKMQ (reference sequence). Trimming pared 2 bases from V and 5 bases from J, leaving 1 base between. CDR3 sequence (DNA): TGTGCCAGCAGCTTAAACAATGAGCAGTTCTTC. This translates into CASSLNNEQFF.

V gene TRBV6-5 combines with J gene TRBJ1-2, with D uncertain. This CDR3 comprises 15 residues. V lost 6 bases and J 3 bases, leaving 17 bases between the germline ends. Per the germline V gene, CDR1 is MNHEY and CDR2 is SVGAGI. The CDR3 DNA follows: TGTGCCAGCAGCCCGCGAACAATCAAGGACTATGGCTACACCTTC. It is translated as CASSPRTIKDYGYTF.

This clone was counted a few times. V gene TRBV3-1 (or the pseudogene TRBV3-2) combines with J gene TRBJ1-5; D is ambiguous. The V end was cut by 3 bases, the J end by 1 base, with 10 bases between. From germline, CDR1 is LGHDT and CDR2 YNNKEL (reference sequence). The CDR3 is 15 residues long. DNA for the CDR3: TGTGCCAGCAGCCAGTCACATATCAGCAATCAGCCCCAGCATTTT. This encodes CASSQSHISNQPQHF.

A note on this clone: The junction does not match germline at one end; this may be a read error. The rearrangement uses TRBV4-1 and TRBJ2-1, with TRBD2 as a possible D gene (5 bases). CDR3 length: 18 amino acids. Germline loops: CDR1 MGHRA, CDR2 YSYEKL. In DNA, the CDR3 is TGCGCCAGCAGCCTCCCGATAATGAGCGGAGGCTCCAACAATGAGCAGTTCTTC. It translates to CASSLPIMSGGSNNEQFF.